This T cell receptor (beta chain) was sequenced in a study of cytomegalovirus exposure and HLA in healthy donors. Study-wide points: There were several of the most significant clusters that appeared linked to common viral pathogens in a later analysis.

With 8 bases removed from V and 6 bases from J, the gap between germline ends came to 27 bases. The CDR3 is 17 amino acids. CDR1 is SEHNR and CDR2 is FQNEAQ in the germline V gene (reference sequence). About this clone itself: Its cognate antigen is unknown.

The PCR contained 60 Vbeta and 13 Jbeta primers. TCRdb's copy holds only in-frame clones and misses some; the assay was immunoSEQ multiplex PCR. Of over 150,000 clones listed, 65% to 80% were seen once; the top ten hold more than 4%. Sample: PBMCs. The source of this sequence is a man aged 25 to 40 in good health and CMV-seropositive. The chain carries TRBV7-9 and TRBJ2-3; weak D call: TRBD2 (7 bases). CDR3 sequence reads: CASSLGGAVGPTDTQYF. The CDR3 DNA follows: TGTGCCAGCTCCCTAGGGGGGGCGGTCGGGCCCACGGATACGCAGTATTTT.